Reported below is one T cell receptor (beta chain). This clone turned up a few times. The specificity of this receptor is unknown. No base quality information exists; no much larger clone differs at one position. TCR beta CDR3 regions were sequenced from DNA using the immunoSEQ Assay. As for the original processing: T cell density was computed as TCR beta template counts normalized to usable DNA estimated by amplifying housekeeping genes. The preseqR package was used to estimate richness by extrapolating to 400,000 templates for PBMC samples and to 120,000 templates for tissue samples. Clonality was defined as one minus Pielou's evenness. Tissue-enriched TCRs were identified through differential abundance testing performed on productive amino-acid clonotypes, with a minimum total count of 5 and an alpha of 0.1. The Jaccard Index and the Morisita Overlap Index were used to measure repertoire overlap between compartments. GLIPH grouped TCR beta CDR3s together with public tetramer-defined viral CDR3s, and a viral motif had to include at least three viral sequences and also show V-gene enrichment. This immuneACCESS table, as held by TCRdb, lists in-frame sequences with V and J called but not all clones. Of the missing ones, under half trace to an unresolved V gene in checked studies; the others have no known cause. V, J and clone size reflect that table, while D and trimming were determined from the DNA. The sample table contains tens of thousands of clones; only one count was recorded for roughly four fifths of them. The leading ten clones occupy approximately 12% of the sample.

These data are taken from a study of T cells in localized non-small cell lung cancer (dated by TCRdb to 2020 to 2021). Some background on the complete study: Comparing tumors with uninvolved tumor-adjacent lungs, the study looked at the T cell repertoires of about 240 patients with early-stage NSCLC. All 250 or so NSCLC patients in the cohort were treatment-naive and had localized lung tumors that were resected. The mean age of the NSCLC patients was roughly 70 years, with approximately 130 men and approximately 100 women.

Counted from cysteine to phenylalanine, this CDR3 has 15 amino acids. Of the read, only the CDR3 DNA is kept; its 45 bases are in frame from base 1. From a lookup of the germline V gene, CDR1 and CDR2 are SGHNT and YENEEA. The V end loses 5 bases and the J end loses 1 base, and a stretch of 14 bases separates them. At diagnosis, tumor, uninvolved tumor-adjacent lung and peripheral blood were collected and then preserved as a mix of FFPE and fresh-frozen material. Blood samples were analyzed as peripheral blood mononuclear cells for TCR repertoire profiling. General findings and caveats noted by the study authors: Longer overall survival was associated with higher blood T cell density, whereas shorter survival was associated with higher adjacent-lung clonality. Because multi-region sequencing of the tumors was not done, intratumor heterogeneity could not be ruled out. Because the study design was exploratory, TCR variables were selected using unadjusted p-values without false-discovery rate correction. Uninvolved tumor-adjacent lung showed the highest T cell clonality, higher than tumor, which suggests more focused antigenic responses in the adjacent lung. A median of roughly 60 of the top 100 tumor clones were detected in paired uninvolved adjacent lung, and 28 of these tumor clones were also found among the top 100 clones of the paired uninvolved adjacent lung.

The specimen comprised peripheral blood, sampled before any cancer treatment. Rearrangement joined TRBV11-3 to TRBJ1-1, with no confident D gene call. The sequence derives from a female donor at least 60 years old with stage I lung adenocarcinoma. Read as DNA, the sequence is TGTGCCAGCAGCCCCAGCGGCTACGGGAACACTGAAGCTTTCTTT. Translation gives CASSPSGYGNTEAFF.